Listed here are 13 T cell receptor beta chains from one sample, sequenced in a study of T-cell memory formation after mild COVID-19. MiXCR, applied by TCRdb to the 5' RACE reads, yields one record per CDR3 protein. The sample holds around 410,000 distinct CDR3 sequences, 20% to 30% seen once. Sequencing was performed on PBMCs or a T cell subset sorted from them (not recorded which). These TCRs come from an adult woman who had mild COVID-19 (a few samples of this study predate the infection). Cell type and time point are not known.

The chain couples TRBV20-1 to TRBJ2-7; 9 bases match TRBD1. The CDR3 consists of 17 residues. The V and J ends lost 6 bases and 2 bases, in that order; junction bases with no gene match: 17. Germline assignment: CDR1 DFQATT and CDR2 SNEGSKA (reference sequence). CDR3 sequence reads: CSARTGAARHLTYEQYF. The CDR3 DNA is TGCAGTGCCCGGACAGGGGCCGCGAGACACCTAACCTACGAGCAGTACTTC.

V gene TRBV7-9 combines with J gene TRBJ2-2; 7 bases line up with TRBD1. V shed 10 bases, J shed 0 bases, and the junction held 8 bases outside the gene matches. Germline V gene sequence: CDR1 SEHNR, CDR2 FQNEAQ (reference sequence). This CDR3 region has 15 residues. The CDR3 nucleotides are TGTGCCACCACGAGCGGACAGGCGAACACCGGGGAGCTGTTTTTT. Its protein product is CATTSGQANTGELFF.

The gene calls are TRBV4-2 and TRBJ1-4; the D gene is possibly TRBD1 (6 bases). Germline CDR1 LGHNA, CDR2 YNFKEQ. The CDR3 length is 18 residues. Deletions cut 0 bases from V and 7 bases from J, with 21 bases between. CDR3 loop: CASSQEALGGLSSEKLFF. CDR3 DNA: TGTGCCAGCAGCCAAGAAGCCCTGGGGGGGCTCAGCTCTGAAAAACTGTTTTTT.

On this clonotype: The junction and the germline gene differ at one end; a read error may be behind it. The V and J genes are TRBV5-1 and TRBJ2-1, with 10 bases that match TRBD2. CDR1 and CDR2 from the germline V gene are SGHRS and YFSETQ. The CDR3 is 15 residues long. The CDR3 spells CASSQSGGGSRGESF. DNA for the CDR3: TGCGCCAGCAGTCAGAGCGGGGGGGGATCCCGCGGCGAATCCTTC. Based on the CDR3 plus reference TRBV5-1 and TRBJ2-1, the full variable domain is KAGVTQTPRYLIKTRGQQVTLSCSPISGHRSVSWYQQTPGQGLQFLFEYFSETQRNKGNFPGRFSGRQFSNSRSEMNVSTLELGDSALYLCASSQSGGGSRGESFGPGTRLTVL.

V usage is TRBV6-6 and J usage is TRBJ1-6, with D maybe TRBD1 (6 bases). The CDR3 runs to 11 residues. The germline CDR1 and CDR2 sequences are MNHNY and SVGAGI (reference sequence). V was trimmed by 4 bases and J by 16 bases, leaving 11 bases between them. The CDR3, as DNA: TGTGCCAGCAGTTCAGGACAGCTTCTCCACTTT. Protein sequence: CASSSGQLLHF.

CDR3 amino acids: CASGTGTGNTDTQYF. Here the CDR3 DNA reads TGTGCTAGTGGAACCGGGACAGGAAATACAGATACGCAGTATTTT. J is TRBJ2-3 and V is TRBV12-5, with 8 bases lining up with TRBD1. Germline V CDR1 and CDR2: LGHNT, FRNRAP. The length of the CDR3 is 15 residues. The junction had 8 bases not matched to a gene; V was cut back by 6 bases and J by 3 bases.

This clonotype appeared a few times. This chain joins TRBV11-2 and TRBJ2-5; D gene unclear. CDR1 and CDR2 from the germline V gene are SGHAT and FQNNGV. The CDR3 is 13 residues long. V was cut by 1 base and J by 9 bases, with 12 bases left in between. Here the CDR3 reads CASSLGHPMSQYF. The DNA of the CDR3 is TGTGCCAGCAGCTTAGGCCACCCGATGTCCCAGTACTTC.

There are a few counts of this clonotype. J is TRBJ2-1 and V is TRBV4-3, with D unresolved. The V gene's germline CDR1 is LGHNA and CDR2 YSLEER. This CDR3 spans 17 amino acids. V was cut by 0 bases and J by 0 bases, with 12 bases left in between. CDR3 sequence (DNA): TGCGCCAGCAGCCAAGATCAAACGTCCAACTCCTACAATGAGCAGTTCTTC. It encodes CASSQDQTSNSYNEQFF.

This clonotype has more than one count but fewer than ten. CDR3 protein: CASSRHGQGQYF. The CDR3 DNA is TGTGCCAGCAGCCGGCACGGCCAAGGGCAGTACTTC. The chain carries TRBV3-1 and TRBJ2-7; D gene ambiguous. This CDR3 has 12 residues. Trimming cost V 4 bases and J 9 bases, with 13 bases left between them. The germline CDR1 and CDR2 sequences are LGHDT and YNNKEL (reference sequence).

The rearrangement joins TRBV20-1 to TRBJ2-7, with D possibly being TRBD1 (7 bases). This CDR3 spans 14 amino acids. Between the trimmed V and J ends, which lost 0 bases and 6 bases, there was a span of 15 bases. Germline V gene lookup returns CDR1 DFQATT and CDR2 SNEGSKA (reference sequence). The CDR3: CSARDGQGGSEQYF. The CDR3 DNA reads as TGCAGTGCTAGAGACGGTCAGGGGGGAAGCGAGCAGTACTTC.

This sequence joins TRBV5-1 and TRBJ1-1; weak D call: TRBD1 (5 bases). Trimming removed 1 base from V and 5 bases from J, with 15 bases in between. From germline, CDR1 is SGHRS and CDR2 YFSETQ. The CDR3 consists of 15 residues. CDR3 sequence reads: CASSLTAGSRTEAFF. For the CDR3, the DNA is TGCGCCAGCAGCTTGACGGCAGGGAGCCGGACTGAAGCTTTCTTT. The variable domain in full, with the rest retrieved from reference TRBV5-1 and TRBJ1-1, is KAGVTQTPRYLIKTRGQQVTLSCSPISGHRSVSWYQQTPGQGLQFLFEYFSETQRNKGNFPGRFSGRQFSNSRSEMNVSTLELGDSALYLCASSLTAGSRTEAFFGQGTRLTVV.

This clonotype turned up a few times. The chain combines TRBV20-1 with TRBJ2-5; 11 bases are shared with TRBD1. Germline CDR1 reads DFQATT; CDR2 reads SNEGSKA (reference sequence). V shed 0 bases, J shed 4 bases, and the junction held 4 bases outside the gene matches. The CDR3 loop spans 15 amino acids. This CDR3 is CSARDIGTGGETQYF. In DNA, the CDR3 is TGCAGTGCTAGAGATATTGGGACAGGGGGAGAGACCCAGTACTTC.

This clonotype turned up a few times. This chain links TRBV29-1 with TRBJ2-1; D gene uncertain. Germline values: CDR1 SQVTM, CDR2 ANQGSEA. This CDR3 comprises 12 residues. Trimming left V 4 bases short and J 4 bases short, with 8 bases between. CDR3 loop: CSVGAAYNEQFF. The CDR3 DNA is TGCAGCGTTGGGGCAGCGTACAATGAGCAGTTCTTC.